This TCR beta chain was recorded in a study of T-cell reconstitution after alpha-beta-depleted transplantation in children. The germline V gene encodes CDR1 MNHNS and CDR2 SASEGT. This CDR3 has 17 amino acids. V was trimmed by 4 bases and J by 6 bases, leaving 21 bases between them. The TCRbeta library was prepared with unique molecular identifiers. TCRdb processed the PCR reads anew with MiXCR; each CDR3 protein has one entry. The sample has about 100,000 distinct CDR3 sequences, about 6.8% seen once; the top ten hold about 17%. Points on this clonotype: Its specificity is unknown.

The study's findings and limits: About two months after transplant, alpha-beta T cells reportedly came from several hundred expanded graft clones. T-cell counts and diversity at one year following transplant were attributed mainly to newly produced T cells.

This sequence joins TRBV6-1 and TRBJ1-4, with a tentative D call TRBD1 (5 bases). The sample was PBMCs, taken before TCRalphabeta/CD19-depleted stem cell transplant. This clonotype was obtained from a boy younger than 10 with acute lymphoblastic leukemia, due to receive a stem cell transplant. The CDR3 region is CASSVRLGLPADEKLFF. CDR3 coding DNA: TGTGCCAGCAGTGTACGACTGGGGCTGCCAGCCGATGAAAAACTGTTTTTT.